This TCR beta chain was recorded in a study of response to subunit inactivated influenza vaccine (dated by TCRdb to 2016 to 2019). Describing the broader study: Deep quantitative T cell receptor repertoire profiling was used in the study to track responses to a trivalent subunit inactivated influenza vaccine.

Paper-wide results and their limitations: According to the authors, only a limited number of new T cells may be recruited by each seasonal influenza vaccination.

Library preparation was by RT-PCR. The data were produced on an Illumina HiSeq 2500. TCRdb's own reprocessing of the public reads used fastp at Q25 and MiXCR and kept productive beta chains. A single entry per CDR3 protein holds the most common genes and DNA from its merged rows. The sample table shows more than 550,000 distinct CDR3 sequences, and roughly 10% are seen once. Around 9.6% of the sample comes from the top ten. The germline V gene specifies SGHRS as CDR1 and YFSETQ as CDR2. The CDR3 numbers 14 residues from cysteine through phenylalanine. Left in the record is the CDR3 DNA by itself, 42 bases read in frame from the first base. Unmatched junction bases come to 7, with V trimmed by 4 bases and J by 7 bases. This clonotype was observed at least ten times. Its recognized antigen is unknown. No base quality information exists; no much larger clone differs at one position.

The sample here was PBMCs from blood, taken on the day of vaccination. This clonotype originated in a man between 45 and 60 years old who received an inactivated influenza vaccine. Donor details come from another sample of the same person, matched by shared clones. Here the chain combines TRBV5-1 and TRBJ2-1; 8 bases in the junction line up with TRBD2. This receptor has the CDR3 CASSVSGGRNEQFF. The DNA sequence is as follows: TGCGCCAGCAGCGTGTCGGGGGGGCGTAATGAGCAGTTCTTC.